A single sample gave rise to the 30 T cell receptor beta chains below, sequenced in a study of shared clonotypes between healthy human individuals. TCRdb keeps only in-frame clones here, not all; method: immunoSEQ multiplex PCR. The table shows hundreds of thousands of clones, with about 96% occurring only once. The sequencing sample was made of naive CD4+ T cells sorted from blood. The subset: CD45RA+ positively selected. The receptors shown here come from a woman younger than 45 in good health.

V and J are TRBV18 and TRBJ2-7; 7 bases are shared with TRBD1. This CDR3 is 18 amino acids long. V trimming: 3 bases; J trimming: 6 bases; junction bases outside the gene matches: 20. Germline loops: CDR1 KGHSH, CDR2 LQKENI. Written as DNA, the CDR3 is TGTGCCAGCTCACCCTATTCCGGGGACAGAATACGCCTGGGCGAGCAGTACTTC. Protein product: CASSPYSGDRIRLGEQYF. Based on the CDR3 plus reference TRBV18 and TRBJ2-7, the full variable domain is NAGVMQNPRHLVRRRGQEARLRCSPMKGHSHVYWYRQLPEEGLKFMVYLQKENIIDESGMPKERFSAEFPKEGPSILRIQQVVRGDSAAYFCASSPYSGDRIRLGEQYFGPGTRLTVT.

The V and J genes are TRBV13 and TRBJ1-2; 9 nucleotides match TRBD1. CDR1 and CDR2 (germline): PRHDT, FYEKMQ (reference sequence). This CDR3 has 15 residues. J gave up 1 base and V 3 bases, and 3 bases lay outside the gene matches. The CDR3 DNA sequence: TGTGCCAGCAGCTTGGACAGGGGTTATAACTATGGCTACACCTTC. Translating it yields CASSLDRGYNYGYTF.

The rearrangement uses TRBV7-2 and TRBJ1-3; D uncertain. The CDR3 runs to 17 residues. Germline CDR1 and CDR2: SGHTA and FQGNSA. V was shortened by 2 bases and J by 0 bases, with 14 bases between the two germline ends. CDR3 nucleotide sequence: TGTGCCAGCAGCTTAAGTGGCAGTCGAACCTCTGGAAACACCATATATTTT. Protein product: CASSLSGSRTSGNTIYF.

The CDR3 nucleotides read TGTGCCAGCAGCGCTTCTATACAGGGGGCATCCACCTTC. Translating gives CASSASIQGASTF. The rearrangement joins TRBV28 to TRBJ1-2; 9 nucleotides agree with TRBD1. The CDR3 spans 13 residues. With V trimmed by 6 bases and J by 13 bases, 12 bases remained unmatched. From germline, CDR1 is MDHEN and CDR2 SYDVKM.

With respect to this clone: The sample holds other DNA sequences that translate to the same CDR3. V is TRBV4-1 and J is TRBJ2-7; D may be TRBD1 or TRBD2 (5 bases each). The ends were cut back, 3 bases at V and 1 base at J, with 10 bases in the middle. This CDR3 is 14 amino acids long. Germline values: CDR1 MGHRA, CDR2 YSYEKL. CDR3 nucleotide sequence: TGCGCCAGCAGCCAGGGGGACGGTTCCTACGAGCAGTACTTC. Its translation: CASSQGDGSYEQYF.

The chain uses TRBV18 and TRBJ1-3; 9 bases agree with TRBD1. There are 14 residues in the CDR3. V lost 5 bases to trimming and J lost 11 bases; unmatched junction nucleotides: 10. Germline-derived CDR1 and CDR2 are KGHSH and LQKENI. The CDR3: CASSGPDRGGAIYF. CDR3 DNA: TGTGCCAGCTCAGGCCCGGACAGGGGCGGCGCCATATATTTT.

CDR3 nucleotides: TGTGCCAGCAACCTGGGCAGCTCCTACGAGCAGTACTTC. It yields the protein CASNLGSSYEQYF. The rearrangement joins TRBV28 to TRBJ2-7; D unclear. Trimming removed 7 bases at V and 0 bases at J, with 10 bases between. This CDR3 region has 13 residues. CDR1 is MDHEN and CDR2 is SYDVKM in the germline V gene.

The V call is TRBV7-7, the J call TRBJ2-1; D might be TRBD2 (6 bases). CDR1 is SSHAT and CDR2 is FNYEAQ in the germline V gene (reference sequence). The CDR3 length is 17 residues. V lost 5 bases to trimming and J lost 8 bases, with 25 bases between them. CDR3 coding DNA: TGTGCCAGCAGCCCGCGGGCGGGGCTTTTCCTGGGCGATGAGCAGTTCTTC. Translating gives CASSPRAGLFLGDEQFF.

The CDR3, as DNA: TGTGTCAGAAGCTTAGTTCCAGGGCGTTGGCAGCCCCAGCATTTT. Its translation: CVRSLVPGRWQPQHF. The chain combines TRBV7-5 with TRBJ1-5; TRBD1 was called by the table and not checked on the DNA. TRBV7-5 is termed a pseudogene. The CDR3 loop spans 15 amino acids.

A few counts support this clone. The chain joins TRBV7-9 to TRBJ1-5; no reliable D call. The CDR3 runs to 15 residues. Germline V gene lookup returns CDR1 SEHNR and CDR2 FQNEAQ (reference sequence). V gave up 4 bases and J gave up 4 bases, with 14 bases separating them. Here the CDR3 DNA reads TGTGCCAGCAGCTCGGACGGTTACCAAAATCAGCCCCAGCATTTT. It encodes CASSSDGYQNQPQHF.

CDR3 sequence reads: CASSQGQVSNQPQHF. CDR3 DNA sequence: TGTGCCAGCAGTCAGGGCCAAGTAAGCAATCAGCCCCAGCATTTT. The rearrangement uses TRBV2 and TRBJ1-5, with D possibly matching TRBD1 (5 bases). Germline lookup yields CDR1 SNHLY and CDR2 FYNNEI. Between the trimmed V and J ends, which lost 5 bases and 1 base, there was a span of 12 bases. The CDR3 extends over 15 amino acids.

The chain has TRBV28 and TRBJ2-2, with 11 nucleotides matching TRBD1. Per germline, CDR1 MDHEN and CDR2 SYDVKM. The CDR3 length is 15 residues. The junction had 2 bases not matched to a gene; V was cut back by 1 base and J by 7 bases. The CDR3 loop reads CASSLLGTGGGELFF. DNA of the CDR3: TGTGCCAGCAGTTTATTAGGGACAGGGGGCGGGGAGCTGTTTTTT.

This clone was seen only once. V is TRBV28 and J is TRBJ1-2; TRBD1 is a possible D gene (6 bases). The V and J ends lost 2 bases and 5 bases respectively, with 9 bases between them. This CDR3 region has 13 residues. Germline V gene data show CDR1 as MDHEN and CDR2 as SYDVKM. The CDR3 sequence: CASSLEGGYGYTF. CDR3 DNA sequence: TGTGCCAGCAGTTTAGAGGGGGGATATGGCTACACCTTC.

The CDR3 region has the DNA TGTGCCAGCAGTTACTCGATTTTTAGAAGCAATCAGCCCCAGCATTTT. Encoded protein: CASSYSIFRSNQPQHF. The J gene is TRBJ1-5, the V gene TRBV6-7; D unclear. TRBV6-7 is assigned to the ORF class and has an uncertain function. With 0 bases removed from V and 1 base from J, the gap between germline ends came to 10 bases. This CDR3 has 16 amino acids.

The chain uses TRBV28 and TRBJ1-5, with TRBD1 matching over 11 bases. The CDR3 sequence is 14 residues long. The germline V gene encodes CDR1 MDHEN and CDR2 SYDVKM. With 6 bases clipped from V and 6 bases from J, the junction kept 4 bases outside the gene matches. The CDR3 DNA follows: TGTGCCAGCAGAGCAGGGACAGGGGGTCAGCCCCAGCATTTT. Translating it yields CASRAGTGGQPQHF. Full variable domain (missing parts from reference TRBV28 and TRBJ1-5): DVKVTQSSRYLVKRTGEKVFLECVQDMDHENMFWYRQDPGLGLRLIYFSYDVKMKEKGDIPEGYSVSREKKERFSLILESASTNQTSMYLCASRAGTGGQPQHFGDGTRLSIL.

CDR3 DNA sequence: TGTGCCTGGAGTGTACAAAGGAACTATGGCTACACCTTC. Translation gives CAWSVQRNYGYTF. The V and J genes are TRBV30 and TRBJ1-2; unclear D gene. CDR1 GTSNPN and CDR2 SVGIG come from the germline V gene (reference sequence). The CDR3 covers 13 residues. V lost 0 bases and J lost 2, with 7 bases in between.

V usage is TRBV27 and J usage is TRBJ1-1; no clear D gene. V lost 5 bases to trimming and J lost 1 base, with 11 bases between them. The V gene's germline CDR1 is MNHEY and CDR2 SMNVEV (reference sequence). The CDR3 consists of 14 residues. CDR3 DNA sequence: TGTGCCAGCAGTACCCGGGTAGGGAACACTGAAGCTTTCTTT. Translating gives CASSTRVGNTEAFF.

This rearrangement joins TRBV9 to TRBJ2-1; TRBD2 agrees at 10 bases. The CDR3 is made up of 17 amino acids. Trimming took 0 bases from V and 8 from J; bases not matched to a gene: 11. The germline gives CDR1 SGDLS, CDR2 YYNGEE. The CDR3 loop is CASSVAGPSGSGHEQFF. Written as DNA, the CDR3 is TGTGCCAGCAGCGTAGCAGGGCCTAGCGGGAGTGGGCATGAGCAGTTCTTC.

This chain links TRBV20-1 with TRBJ2-7; no firm D call. The CDR3 runs to 11 residues. Germline CDR1 reads DFQATT; CDR2 reads SNEGSKA (reference sequence). V was trimmed by 2 bases and J by 3 bases, leaving 5 bases between them. CDR3 in amino acids: CSARYLYEQYF. The CDR3 DNA reads as TGCAGTGCTAGATACCTCTACGAGCAGTACTTC.

The chain employs TRBV28 and TRBJ2-7, with 7 nucleotides matching TRBD2. CDR3 length equals 13 residues. Unmatched junction bases numbered 6, after V lost 5 bases and J lost 5 bases. CDR1 and CDR2 (germline): MDHEN, SYDVKM. The CDR3 DNA reads as TGTGCCAGCAGTGGTTCGGGGACTAACGAGCAGTACTTC. Translating it yields CASSGSGTNEQYF.

The rearrangement links TRBV28 to TRBJ2-7, with 7 bases identical to TRBD1. Germline V CDR1 and CDR2: MDHEN, SYDVKM. The V segment lost 3 bases and the J segment 3 bases; nucleotides outside the gene matches: 5. The CDR3 contains 14 residues. In nucleotides, the CDR3 is TGTGCCAGCAGTTTTCTGGGACAGAGCTACGAGCAGTACTTC. Translated: CASSFLGQSYEQYF.

The sample holds one count of this clone. The chain combines TRBV5-8 with TRBJ2-7; TRBD1 matches 8 bases. Germline CDR1 reads SGHTS; CDR2 reads YDEGEE. Germline trimming cut 4 bases from V and 1 base from J; bases unmatched to any gene: 13. This CDR3 has 17 residues. The CDR3 is CASSHPVTGQASYEQYF. The CDR3, as DNA: TGTGCCAGCAGCCACCCGGTGACGGGACAGGCTTCCTACGAGCAGTACTTC.

The chain uses TRBV5-6 and TRBJ2-3; 13 positions match TRBD2. The CDR3 spans 16 residues. The germline gives CDR1 SGHDT, CDR2 YYEEEE. V lost 4 bases and J lost 3; bases outside the gene matches: 5. As DNA, the CDR3 is TGTGCCAGCAGCATACGGACTAGCGGGAGTACAGATACGCAGTATTTT. It codes for CASSIRTSGSTDTQYF.

The chain combines TRBV19 with TRBJ1-1; D gene ambiguous. Germline V gene sequence: CDR1 LNHDA, CDR2 SQIVND (reference sequence). This CDR3 is 14 amino acids long. Deletions cut 6 bases from V and 1 base from J, with 12 bases between. The CDR3 spells CASSNGRTNTEAFF. The CDR3 DNA reads as TGTGCCAGTAGCAACGGACGGACGAACACTGAAGCTTTCTTT. Full variable domain (rest looked up from reference TRBV19 and TRBJ1-1): DGGITQSPKYLFRKEGQNVTLSCEQNLNHDAMYWYRQDPGQGLRLIYYSQIVNDFQKGDIAEGYSVSREKKESFPLTVTSAQKNPTAFYLCASSNGRTNTEAFFGQGTRLTVV.

This sequence joins TRBV29-1 and TRBJ1-1, with D possibly TRBD1 on 5 matching bases. Trimming pared 7 bases from V and 4 bases from J, leaving 22 bases between. The CDR3 has 15 residues. Per the germline V gene, CDR1 is SQVTM and CDR2 is ANQGSEA. DNA of the CDR3: TGCAGCGGAATACGACCGGGGCCCGAGGGCACTGAAGCTTTCTTT. This sequence encodes CSGIRPGPEGTEAFF.

The rearrangement joins TRBV18 to TRBJ2-7, with D perhaps assigned TRBD1 or TRBD2 (5 bases each). The CDR3 extends over 13 amino acids. Per the germline V gene, CDR1 is KGHSH and CDR2 is LQKENI. Trimming left V 8 bases short and J 5 bases short, with 16 bases between. DNA of the CDR3: TGTGCCAGCAGAAAACAGGACTTGGACGAGCAGTACTTC. Protein: CASRKQDLDEQYF.

The chain couples TRBV7-3 to TRBJ2-5; a weak D match, TRBD2 (6 bases). Between the trimmed V and J ends, which lost 5 bases and 3 bases, there was a span of 10 bases. The germline gives CDR1 SGHTA, CDR2 FQGTGA. The CDR3 extends over 13 amino acids. The DNA of the CDR3 is TGTGCCAGCAGCACTAGCCGTGAAGAGACCCAGTACTTC. Residues: CASSTSREETQYF.

This CDR3 is CASSLTGPLQPQHF. The DNA of the CDR3 is TGTGCCAGCAGTCTTACAGGTCCGCTTCAGCCCCAGCATTTT. V and J are TRBV27 and TRBJ1-5; weak D call: TRBD1 (5 bases). Germline V gene lookup returns CDR1 MNHEY and CDR2 SMNVEV (reference sequence). The length of the CDR3 is 14 residues. Trimming cost V 5 bases and J 6 bases, with 14 bases left between them.

This clone was recorded once. The rearrangement joins TRBV5-1 to TRBJ2-2, with 14 bases lining up with TRBD2. This CDR3 has 17 residues. The V segment lost 2 bases and the J segment 5 bases; nucleotides outside the gene matches: 5. CDR1 SGHRS and CDR2 YFSETQ come from the germline V gene. The CDR3 region has the DNA TGCGCCAGCAGCTTAGGGACTAGCGGGAGCGGAACCGGGGAGCTGTTTTTT. This gives the protein CASSLGTSGSGTGELFF.

V gene TRBV5-4 combines with J gene TRBJ1-1; D is unresolved. This CDR3 has 14 residues. Germline CDR1 SGHNT, CDR2 YYREEE (reference sequence). V was clipped by 3 bases and J by 0 bases, with 9 bases between them. DNA of the CDR3: TGTGCCAGCAGCTGGGAGAGAATGAACACTGAAGCTTTCTTT. The encoded protein is CASSWERMNTEAFF.